This note documents a single T cell receptor beta chain sequence. Here the CDR3 omits its conserved ending phenylalanine or tryptophan, so a read error is the likely source. The DNA is omitted, as the CDR3 cannot be located on it reliably, and the CDR3 follows TCRdb's listing. These data originate in a study of early T cells in non-severe SARS-CoV-2 infection. Background on the study: Investigators sequenced bulk RNA drawn from unsorted whole blood, and chains remained unpaired.

Ends included, the CDR3 has 13 residues. The germline gives CDR1 SEHNR, CDR2 FQNEAQ (reference sequence). Individually, cDNA molecules had unique molecular identifiers attached to them. Using its own MiXCR run on the 5' RACE reads, TCRdb lists one record per CDR3 protein. The repertoire holds around 32,000 distinct CDR3 sequences, with around 5.7% as singletons. Sequencing was performed on whole blood. This chain uses TRBV7-9 with TRBJ2-3; TRBD2, the table's D call, was not compared with the DNA. The sequence was collected from an adult who was a healthcare worker with PCR-confirmed SARS-CoV-2 infection or an uninfected control (not recorded which). CDR3 region: CASSPSGGINPTD.